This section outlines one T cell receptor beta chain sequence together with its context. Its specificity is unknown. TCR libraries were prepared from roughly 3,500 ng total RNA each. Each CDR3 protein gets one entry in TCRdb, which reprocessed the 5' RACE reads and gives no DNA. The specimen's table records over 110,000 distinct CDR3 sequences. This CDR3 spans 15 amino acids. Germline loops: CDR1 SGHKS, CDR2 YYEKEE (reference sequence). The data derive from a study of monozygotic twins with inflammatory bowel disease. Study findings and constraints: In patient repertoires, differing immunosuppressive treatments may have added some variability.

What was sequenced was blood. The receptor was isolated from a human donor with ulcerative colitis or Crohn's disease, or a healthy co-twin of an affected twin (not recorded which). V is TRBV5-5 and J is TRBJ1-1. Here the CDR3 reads CASSFIFPMNTEAFF.